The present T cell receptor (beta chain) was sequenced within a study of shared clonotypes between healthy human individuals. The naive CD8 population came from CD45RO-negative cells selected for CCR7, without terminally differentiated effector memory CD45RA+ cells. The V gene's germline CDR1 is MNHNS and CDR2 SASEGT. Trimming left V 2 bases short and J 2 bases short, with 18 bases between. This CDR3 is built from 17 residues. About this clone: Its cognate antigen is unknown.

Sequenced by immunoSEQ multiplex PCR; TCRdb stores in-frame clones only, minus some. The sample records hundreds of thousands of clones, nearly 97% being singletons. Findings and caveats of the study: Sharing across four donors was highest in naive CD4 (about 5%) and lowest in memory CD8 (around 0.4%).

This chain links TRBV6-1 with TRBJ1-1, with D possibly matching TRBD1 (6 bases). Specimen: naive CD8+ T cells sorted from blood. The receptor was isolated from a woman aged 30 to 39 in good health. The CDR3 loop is CASSEQRGTPLNTEAFF. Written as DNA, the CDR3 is TGTGCCAGCAGTGAACAACGTGGGACACCGCTAAACACTGAAGCTTTCTTT.